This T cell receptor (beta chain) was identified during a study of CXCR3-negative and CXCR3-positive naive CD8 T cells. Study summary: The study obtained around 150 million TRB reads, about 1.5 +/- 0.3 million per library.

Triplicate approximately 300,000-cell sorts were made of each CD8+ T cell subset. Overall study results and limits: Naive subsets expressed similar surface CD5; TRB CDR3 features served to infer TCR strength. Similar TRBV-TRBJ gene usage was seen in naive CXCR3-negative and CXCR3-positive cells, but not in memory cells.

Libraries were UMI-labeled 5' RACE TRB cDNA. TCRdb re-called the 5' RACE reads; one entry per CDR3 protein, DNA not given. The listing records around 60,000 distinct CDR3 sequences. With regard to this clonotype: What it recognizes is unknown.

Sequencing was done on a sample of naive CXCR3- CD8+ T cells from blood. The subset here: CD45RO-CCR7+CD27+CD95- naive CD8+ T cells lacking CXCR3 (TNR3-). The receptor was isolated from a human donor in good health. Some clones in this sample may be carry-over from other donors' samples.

Here the CDR3 reads CSVVGLMAEAFF. The chain couples TRBV29-1 to TRBJ1-1. The CDR3 is 12 amino acids. Germline V CDR1 and CDR2: SQVTM, ANQGSEA.